This is a list of T cell receptor beta chains from one sample in a study of vaccination and CD4 T cells after COVID-19. Using its own MiXCR run on the PCR reads, TCRdb lists one record per CDR3 protein. The sample lists 16,000 or so distinct CDR3 sequences, around 74% occurring once. What these receptors recognize is not known. This specimen was CD4+ T cells from blood, cultured in vitro, taken after SARS-CoV-2 vaccination. These receptor sequences come from a human donor who received a COVID-19 vaccine. Both conserved end residues are part of each CDR3. Each record gives: clone size, D gene, V gene, J gene, CDR3 DNA, CDR3 protein. D genes are given only for firm matches. Not all rows give a size; the values are once, few, many and, for expanded clones, a class.

size: -; D: -; V: TRBV30; J: TRBJ1-2; DNA: TGTGCCCGGGACAATAGGGGCTATGGCTACACCTTC; CDR3: CARDNRGYGYTF
size: once; D: -; V: TRBV7-2; J: TRBJ2-1; DNA: TGTGCCAGCAGCTTCGGCGACAGCTACAATGAGCAGTTCTTC; CDR3: CASSFGDSYNEQFF
size: -; D: TRBD1; V: TRBV20-1; J: TRBJ2-5; DNA: TGCAGCCCCAGGGGGCAGACCCAGTACTTC; CDR3: CSPRGQTQYF
size: -; D: -; V: TRBV20-1; J: TRBJ1-2; DNA: TGCAGTGCCCAAAGCCGGGAGACTTATGGCTACACCTTC; CDR3: CSAQSRETYGYTF
size: -; D: -; V: TRBV20-1; J: TRBJ2-3; DNA: TGCAGTGCTAGACGGACAGCCAGCGGCACAGATACGCAGTATTTT; CDR3: CSARRTASGTDTQYF
size: -; D: TRBD1; V: TRBV6-1; J: TRBJ1-3; DNA: TGTGCCAGCAGCGGGAAAAGGGGACAGGGTGAGGCCATATATTTT; CDR3: CASSGKRGQGEAIYF
size: -; D: -; V: TRBV6-1; J: TRBJ2-2; DNA: TGTGCCAGCAAAAGTGGTTCAAGGTTCCTTCCCGGGGAGCTGTTTTTT; CDR3: CASKSGSRFLPGELFF
size: -; D: -; V: TRBV6-2/TRBV6-3; J: TRBJ2-1; DNA: TGTGCCAGTAGTGAACCCCGGGGAAGCTCCTACAATGAGCAGTTCTTC; CDR3: CASSEPRGSSYNEQFF
size: -; D: -; V: TRBV19; J: TRBJ1-1; DNA: TGTGCCAGTAGTATGGGAATCCGGGCGGGCACTGAAGCTTTCTTT; CDR3: CASSMGIRAGTEAFF
size: -; D: TRBD1; V: TRBV27; J: TRBJ2-7; DNA: TGTGCCAGCAGTCCAGACAGGGCCTCCTACGAGCAGTACTTC; CDR3: CASSPDRASYEQYF
size: -; D: TRBD1; V: TRBV19; J: TRBJ1-1; DNA: TGTGCCAGTAGTAAGGACCCACAGGGGGCCGGCACTGAAGCTTTCTTT; CDR3: CASSKDPQGAGTEAFF
size: -; D: TRBD1; V: TRBV20-1; J: TRBJ2-3; DNA: TGCAGTGCTAGTTCGTCGGGACAGGGGGTCCGGACAGATACGCAGTATTTT; CDR3: CSASSSGQGVRTDTQYF
size: -; D: -; V: TRBV7-2; J: TRBJ2-5; DNA: TGTGCCAGCAGCTTAGTCTGGAGGCGGGAAGAGACCCAGTACTTC; CDR3: CASSLVWRREETQYF
size: -; D: TRBD1; V: TRBV7-8; J: TRBJ1-2; DNA: TGTGCCAGCAGCGTAACCGGGACAGGGGACGGCTACACCTTC; CDR3: CASSVTGTGDGYTF
size: -; D: -; V: TRBV5-4; J: TRBJ1-2; DNA: TGTGCCAGCAGCCAGGCTGGCGTGTATGGCTACACCTTC; CDR3: CASSQAGVYGYTF
size: -; D: TRBD1; V: TRBV6-5; J: TRBJ2-1; DNA: TGTGCCAGCAGTTACTCTTTGGGACAGGGGGCCAATGAGCAGTTCTTC; CDR3: CASSYSLGQGANEQFF
size: -; D: -; V: TRBV19; J: TRBJ1-5; DNA: TGTGCCAGTAGTTCTCAGACAGAACCTTATAGCAATCAGCCCCAGCATTTT; CDR3: CASSSQTEPYSNQPQHF
size: -; D: TRBD2; V: TRBV25-1; J: TRBJ2-5; DNA: TGTGCCAGCAGTGCTAGCGGGGGGGGTAGGGAGACCCAGTACTTC; CDR3: CASSASGGGRETQYF
size: -; D: -; V: TRBV20-1; J: TRBJ1-1; DNA: TGCAGTGCTAGAGATGGTGGGTTGGACACTGAAGCTTTCTTT; CDR3: CSARDGGLDTEAFF
size: few; D: TRBD1; V: TRBV20-1; J: TRBJ1-2; DNA: TGCAGTGCTAGAAGGGACAGCTTCTATGGCTACACCTTC; CDR3: CSARRDSFYGYTF
size: few; D: -; V: TRBV6-1; J: TRBJ2-2; DNA: TGTGCCAGCAGTCACCTGTCGGGGGGCAGCACCGGGGAGCTGTTTTTT; CDR3: CASSHLSGGSTGELFF
size: -; D: TRBD1; V: TRBV10-3; J: TRBJ1-6; DNA: TGTGCCATCAGTCCTGGACAGGGGGGGACTTCACCCCTCCACTTT; CDR3: CAISPGQGGTSPLHF
size: -; D: -; V: TRBV6-5; J: TRBJ1-2; DNA: TGTGCCAGCAGTTACGGGCAGGGGCGACGACAGGCACCAAATAACTATGGCTACACCTTC; CDR3: CASSYGQGRRQAPNNYGYTF
size: -; D: -; V: TRBV2; J: TRBJ1-2; DNA: TGTGCCAGCAGTGAAGCGCGAGGAGATGGCTACACCTTC; CDR3: CASSEARGDGYTF
size: -; D: -; V: TRBV20-1; J: TRBJ1-1; DNA: TGCAGTGCTACGACACCTAGGGGCACTGAAGCTTTCTTT; CDR3: CSATTPRGTEAFF
size: -; D: TRBD2; V: TRBV30; J: TRBJ2-3; DNA: TGTGCCTGGAGACAGAGCGGGGTCCCAGATACGCAGTATTTT; CDR3: CAWRQSGVPDTQYF
size: -; D: TRBD2; V: TRBV6-1; J: TRBJ2-2; DNA: TGTGCCAGCAGGACGGGGGGGGCCGGCGGGGAGCTGTTTTTT; CDR3: CASRTGGAGGELFF
size: few; D: -; V: TRBV7-8; J: TRBJ2-3; DNA: TGTGCCAGCAGCTTAGCGAGGAGTGGCGGGGCTACAGATACGCAGTATTTT; CDR3: CASSLARSGGATDTQYF
size: -; D: -; V: TRBV30; J: TRBJ2-1; DNA: TGTGCCTGGAAGTCTAGGGGTCTTCAAGAGCAGTTCTTC; CDR3: CAWKSRGLQEQFF
size: -; D: -; V: TRBV2; J: TRBJ1-2; DNA: TGTGCCAGCAGTGAAGCCGGAGGCTACACCTTC; CDR3: CASSEAGGYTF
size: -; D: -; V: TRBV10-1; J: TRBJ2-7; DNA: TGCGCCAGCTCACTGGACAGCTCCTACGAGCAGTACTTC; CDR3: CASSLDSSYEQYF
size: few; D: TRBD1; V: TRBV6-1; J: TRBJ2-3; DNA: TGTGCCAGCACCCAGACAGGGAACACAGATACGCAGTATTTT; CDR3: CASTQTGNTDTQYF
size: medium-sized; D: -; V: TRBV12-3/TRBV12-4; J: TRBJ1-6; DNA: TGTGCCAGCAGCCGCACGGGACACCGGAGCTCCTATAATTCACCCCTCCACTTT; CDR3: CASSRTGHRSSYNSPLHF
size: large; D: -; V: TRBV6-1; J: TRBJ2-6; DNA: TGTGCCAGCAGGCCACCCGAGGGGCGATCTGGGGCCAACGTCCTGACTTTC; CDR3: CASRPPEGRSGANVLTF
size: -; D: TRBD1; V: TRBV12-5; J: TRBJ2-2; DNA: TGTGCTAGTGGTCTAGACAGGGCGAACACCGGGGAGCTGTTTTTT; CDR3: CASGLDRANTGELFF
size: -; D: -; V: TRBV21-1; J: TRBJ1-6; DNA: TGTGCCAGCAGCAAAGTACGGGACAGACGGAGGAGTTCACCCCTCCACTTT; CDR3: CASSKVRDRRRSSPLHF
size: -; D: -; V: TRBV7-7; J: TRBJ2-5; DNA: TGTGCCAGCAGCTTAGCAGTCAGTTGGGCAGAGACCCAGTACTTC; CDR3: CASSLAVSWAETQYF
size: few; D: -; V: TRBV20-1; J: TRBJ2-5; DNA: TGCAGTGCTAGACGGCACCAAGAGACCCAGTACTTC; CDR3: CSARRHQETQYF
size: -; D: TRBD1; V: TRBV20-1; J: TRBJ2-7; DNA: TGCAGTGCTACCTCGGACAGGGGGATATCCTACGAGCAGTACTTC; CDR3: CSATSDRGISYEQYF
size: -; D: -; V: TRBV19; J: TRBJ1-1; DNA: TGTGCCACCTCGGGACAATCGAACACTGAAGCTTTCTTT; CDR3: CATSGQSNTEAFF
size: -; D: -; V: TRBV6-1; J: TRBJ1-3; DNA: TGTGCCAGCAGAGTTTTGGACTCTGGAAACACCATATATTTT; CDR3: CASRVLDSGNTIYF
size: once; D: -; V: TRBV6-4; J: TRBJ1-5; DNA: TGTGCCAGCAGTGACCGTGGGGGGCTTCGGCAGCCCCAGCATTTT; CDR3: CASSDRGGLRQPQHF
size: -; D: -; V: TRBV25-1; J: TRBJ1-2; DNA: TGTGCCAGCAGTGAACGGAGTAACTATGGCTACACCTTC; CDR3: CASSERSNYGYTF
size: -; D: -; V: TRBV12-3/TRBV12-4; J: TRBJ1-1; DNA: TGTGCCAGCAGTAAACTCATAAAGGGGACTGAAGCTTTCTTT; CDR3: CASSKLIKGTEAFF
size: few; D: -; V: TRBV6-1; J: TRBJ2-3; DNA: TGTGCCAGCGAGAAACAGGGATCAGATACGCAGTATTTT; CDR3: CASEKQGSDTQYF
size: -; D: TRBD1; V: TRBV30; J: TRBJ1-5; DNA: TGTGCCTGGAGTAGTCGAGGGACAGGGGGCAATCAGCCCCAGCATTTT; CDR3: CAWSSRGTGGNQPQHF
size: -; D: -; V: TRBV7-6; J: TRBJ1-5; DNA: TGTGCCAGCAGCTTAGCAGGGCATAGCAATCAGCCCCAGCATTTT; CDR3: CASSLAGHSNQPQHF
size: -; D: -; V: TRBV11-3; J: TRBJ1-1; DNA: TGTGCCAGCAGCTTAAATTTACTGGGGCTTCGGCGGACTGAAGCTTTCTTT; CDR3: CASSLNLLGLRRTEAFF
size: -; D: -; V: TRBV24-1; J: TRBJ1-1; DNA: TGTGCCACCAGTCGTGGCGGTGTAGGGACACAGAACACTGAAGCTTTCTTT; CDR3: CATSRGGVGTQNTEAFF
size: -; D: -; V: TRBV6-1; J: TRBJ2-7; DNA: TGTGCCACTTCGGAATATTCCTACGAGCAGTACTTC; CDR3: CATSEYSYEQYF
size: -; D: -; V: TRBV20-1; J: TRBJ2-5; DNA: TGCAGTGCTAGAGACTCCAGGGGACAAGAGACCCAGTACTTC; CDR3: CSARDSRGQETQYF
size: -; D: -; V: TRBV20-1; J: TRBJ1-6; DNA: TGCAGTGCTAGAGTCTCGGGGGGTGATTATAATTCACCCCTCCACTTT; CDR3: CSARVSGGDYNSPLHF